Following are 2 T cell receptor beta chains from one sample sequenced in a study of T cell responses to AZD1222 COVID-19 vaccine. TCRdb's table, derived via immunoSEQ multiplex PCR, lists solely in-frame clones and lacks some. The table has about 47,000 clones, 80% seen once. Specimen: peripheral blood, collected 28 days after the second dose of the MenACWY control vaccine. All receptors derive from an adult who received the MenACWY meningococcal vaccine as a control.

This clone was seen a single time. The chain has TRBV27 and TRBJ2-1; 7 bases align to TRBD2. CDR3 length: 17 amino acids. Germline assignment: CDR1 MNHEY and CDR2 SMNVEV (reference sequence). V trimming: 6 bases; J trimming: 7 bases; junction bases outside the gene matches: 18. The CDR3 sequence: CASSPDRRSGVWNEQFF. The CDR3 DNA follows: TGTGCCAGCAGCCCCGATCGTCGAAGCGGGGTGTGGAATGAGCAGTTCTTC.

The CDR3 DNA is TGTGCCACCAGCAGAGGCCCGGGGGTGGCTAATGAAAAACTGTTTTTT. Translation gives CATSRGPGVANEKLFF. The chain recombines TRBV15 with TRBJ1-4, with D tentatively TRBD1 (5 bases). This CDR3 is built from 16 residues. The V gene lost 1 base and the J gene lost 3 bases, with 12 bases spanning the gap. The germline V gene encodes CDR1 LNHNV and CDR2 YYDKDF (reference sequence).